The subject of this entry is one T cell receptor beta chain. Its antigen is not identified. Here immunoSEQ multiplex PCR was the method, and the copy in TCRdb shows in-frame clones only, minus some. The data show 30,000 to 45,000 clones, 80% to 95% seen once. This sample was taken from a study of lymphopenia after photon versus proton radiotherapy. Study-wide findings and caveats: Oligoclonal CD8+ Temra expansion after nadir drove photon patients' diversity drop. Proton therapy kept repertoires fairly stable, unlike photons, which gained effector/memory cells. Authors raise, but do not show, better survival with proton therapy.

This TCR was sampled from a man aged 55 to 70 with cholangiocarcinoma. The input for sequencing was peripheral blood, taken from a patient treated with photon-based radiotherapy.

The CDR3 spells CASSPGDVGTEAFF. For the CDR3, the DNA is TGTGCCAGTAGCCCAGGGGACGTTGGCACTGAAGCTTTCTTT. The rearrangement joins TRBV19 to TRBJ1-1; weak D call: TRBD1 (6 bases). The length of the CDR3 is 14 residues. Deletions cut 6 bases from V and 4 bases from J, with 15 bases between. From germline, CDR1 is LNHDA and CDR2 SQIVND (reference sequence).